This T cell receptor beta chain stems from a study of beta chain features in type 1 diabetes. Looking at the study overall: Summed over all samples, the examined sorted cells came to about 110 million. General study results and limits: TCRB CDR3s from Type 1 diabetes patients were moderately but significantly shorter in all four CD4+ subsets. Individuals with type 1 diabetes displayed fewer insertions and more deletions at VDJ junctions.

V was clipped by 10 bases and J by 0 bases, with 18 bases between them. Germline V gene lookup returns CDR1 MDHEN and CDR2 SYDVKM. The CDR3 extends over 15 amino acids. About this clone: Its antigen remains unidentified.

The entirety of the isolated RNA underwent reverse transcription, so expressed TCRB transcripts were sequenced. Clones were sequenced by immunoSEQ multiplex PCR, and TCRdb holds only the in-frame ones, with some missing. In the table there are under 20,000 clones, approximately 50% of which are singletons. Sequencing was carried out using stem cell memory CD4+ T cells from blood. This clonotype originated in a man aged 18 to 29 in good health. The chain employs TRBV28 and TRBJ1-1; TRBD1 might be the D (5 bases). The CDR3 protein is CATGTRGLMNTEAFF. DNA of the CDR3: TGTGCCACAGGGACTCGAGGCCTTATGAACACTGAAGCTTTCTTT.